This entry features one TCR beta chain sequence. The CDR3 is 13 amino acids. V gave up 2 bases and J gave up 3 bases, with 5 bases separating them. CDR1 and CDR2 (germline): LNHDA, SQIVND (reference sequence). This specimen comes from a study of control samples from healthy donors and cancer patients. Sequencing used immunoSEQ multiplex PCR; TCRdb keeps in-frame clones, though not all of them. The sample includes more than 95,000 clones, roughly 86% of them seen just once. The sequenced material came from blood. This receptor was identified in a man in his 60s in good health. V is TRBV19 and J is TRBJ1-5; D ambiguous. As DNA, the CDR3 is TGTGCCAGTAGTATACGGGACAATCAGCCCCAGCATTTT. Translation: CASSIRDNQPQHF.